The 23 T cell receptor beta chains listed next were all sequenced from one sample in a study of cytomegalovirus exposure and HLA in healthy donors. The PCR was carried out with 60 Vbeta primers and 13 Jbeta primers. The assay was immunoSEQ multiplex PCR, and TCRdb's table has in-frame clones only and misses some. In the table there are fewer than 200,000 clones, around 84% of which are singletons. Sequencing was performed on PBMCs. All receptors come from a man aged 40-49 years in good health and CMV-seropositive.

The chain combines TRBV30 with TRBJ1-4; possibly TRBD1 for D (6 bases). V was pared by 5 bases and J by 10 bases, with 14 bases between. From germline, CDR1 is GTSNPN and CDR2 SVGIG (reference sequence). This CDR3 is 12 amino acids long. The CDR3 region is CAWSGAERKLFF. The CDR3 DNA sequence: TGTGCCTGGTCAGGGGCGGAAAGAAAACTGTTTTTT.

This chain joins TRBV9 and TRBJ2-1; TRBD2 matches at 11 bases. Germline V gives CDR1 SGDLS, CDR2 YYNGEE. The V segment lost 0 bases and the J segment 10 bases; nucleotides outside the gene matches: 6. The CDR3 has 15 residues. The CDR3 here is CASSVGLAGGREQFF. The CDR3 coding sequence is TGTGCCAGCAGCGTAGGCCTAGCGGGAGGACGGGAGCAGTTCTTC.

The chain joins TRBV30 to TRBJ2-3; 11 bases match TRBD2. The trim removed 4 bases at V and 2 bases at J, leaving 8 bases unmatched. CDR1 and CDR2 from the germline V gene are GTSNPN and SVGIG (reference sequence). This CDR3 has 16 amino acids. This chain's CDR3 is CAWTDGLAGFTDTQYF. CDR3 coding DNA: TGTGCCTGGACCGACGGACTAGCGGGCTTCACAGATACGCAGTATTTT.

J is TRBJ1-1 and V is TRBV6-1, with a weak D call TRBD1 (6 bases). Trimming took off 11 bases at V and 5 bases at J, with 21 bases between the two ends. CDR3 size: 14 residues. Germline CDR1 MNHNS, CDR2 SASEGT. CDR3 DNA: TGTGCCGGCACTTCCGACAGGTGGGGTACTGAAGCTTTCTTT. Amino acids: CAGTSDRWGTEAFF.

Written as DNA, the CDR3 is TGTGCCATAGGACAGGGGGCAAGAGAGACCCAGTACTTC. It codes for CAIGQGARETQYF. The chain joins TRBV10-3 to TRBJ2-5; 11 bases align to TRBD1. The CDR3 has 13 residues. The ends lost 9 bases at V and 4 bases at J; junction bases unmatched: 4. Germline-derived CDR1 and CDR2 are ENHRY and SYGVKD.

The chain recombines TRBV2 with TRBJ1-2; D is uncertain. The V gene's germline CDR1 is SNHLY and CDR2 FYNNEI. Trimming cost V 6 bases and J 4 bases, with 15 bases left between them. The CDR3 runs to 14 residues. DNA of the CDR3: TGTGCCAGCAGCTACGCGCATAGTGGCTATGGCTACACCTTC. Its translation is CASSYAHSGYGYTF.

This CDR3 reads CASISGSSYEQYF. CDR3 sequence (DNA): TGTGCCAGCATCTCAGGTTCCTCCTACGAGCAGTACTTC. V and J are TRBV6-6 and TRBJ2-7; no reliable D call. CDR1 is MNHNY, CDR2 SVGAGI, per germline (reference sequence). The CDR3 loop spans 13 amino acids. The ends were cut back, 7 bases at V and 0 bases at J, with 10 bases in the middle.

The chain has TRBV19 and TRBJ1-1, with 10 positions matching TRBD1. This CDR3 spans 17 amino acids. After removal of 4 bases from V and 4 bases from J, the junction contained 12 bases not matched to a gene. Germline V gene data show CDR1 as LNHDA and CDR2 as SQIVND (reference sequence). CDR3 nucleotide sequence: TGTGCCAGTAGTAGGGAAACCGGGACAGGGGTGGGCACTGAAGCTTTCTTT. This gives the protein CASSRETGTGVGTEAFF.

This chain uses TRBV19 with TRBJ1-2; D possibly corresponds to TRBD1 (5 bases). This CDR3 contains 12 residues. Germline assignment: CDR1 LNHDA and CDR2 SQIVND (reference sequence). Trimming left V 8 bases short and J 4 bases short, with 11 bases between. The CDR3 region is CASRETAYGYTF. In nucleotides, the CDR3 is TGTGCCAGTCGCGAGACAGCCTATGGCTACACCTTC.

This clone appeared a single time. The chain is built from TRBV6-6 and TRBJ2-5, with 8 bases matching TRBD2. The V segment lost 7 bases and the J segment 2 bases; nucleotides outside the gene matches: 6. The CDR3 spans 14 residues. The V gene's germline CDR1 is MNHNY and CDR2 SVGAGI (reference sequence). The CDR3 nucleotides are TGTGCCAGCACCCTCGGGGGGGGACAAGAGACCCAGTACTTC. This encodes CASTLGGGQETQYF.

CDR3 region: CASSQTGENEKLFF. The CDR3 bases are TGTGCCAGCAGCCAGACAGGGGAGAACGAAAAACTGTTTTTT. The V and J genes are TRBV28 and TRBJ1-4; 8 bases match TRBD1. Per the germline V gene, CDR1 is MDHEN and CDR2 is SYDVKM. The CDR3 totals 14 residues. After removal of 6 bases from V and 8 bases from J, the junction contained 8 bases not matched to a gene. The full variable domain, with the rest looked up from reference TRBV28 and TRBJ1-4, is DVKVTQSSRYLVKRTGEKVFLECVQDMDHENMFWYRQDPGLGLRLIYFSYDVKMKEKGDIPEGYSVSREKKERFSLILESASTNQTSMYLCASSQTGENEKLFFGSGTQLSVL.

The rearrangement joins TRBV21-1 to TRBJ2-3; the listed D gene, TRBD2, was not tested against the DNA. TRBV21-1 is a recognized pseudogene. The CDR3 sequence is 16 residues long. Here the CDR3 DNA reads TGTGCCAGCAGCAAAGGCGAGCGGGAGGGCAGAGATACGCAGTATTTT. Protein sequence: CASSKGEREGRDTQYF.

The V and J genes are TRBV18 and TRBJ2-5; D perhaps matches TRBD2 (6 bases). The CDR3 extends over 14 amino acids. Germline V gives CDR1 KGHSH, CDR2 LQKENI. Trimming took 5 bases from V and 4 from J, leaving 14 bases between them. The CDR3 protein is CASSSGLGGETQYF. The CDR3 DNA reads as TGTGCCAGCTCATCGGGACTGGGAGGAGAGACCCAGTACTTC.

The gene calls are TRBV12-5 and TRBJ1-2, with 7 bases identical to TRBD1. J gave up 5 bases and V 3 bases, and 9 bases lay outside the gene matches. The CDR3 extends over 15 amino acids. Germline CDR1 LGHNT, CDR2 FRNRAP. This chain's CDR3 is CASGFLGTAPYGYTF. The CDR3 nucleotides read TGTGCTAGTGGTTTTCTCGGGACAGCACCGTATGGCTACACCTTC.

CDR3 amino acids: CASSLVGAGSNTEAFF. CDR3 nucleotides: TGTGCCAGCAGCTTAGTAGGGGCAGGGTCGAACACTGAAGCTTTCTTT. The chain couples TRBV7-9 to TRBJ1-1, with a possible D match to TRBD1 (5 bases). Looked up from germline, CDR1 is SEHNR and CDR2 is FQNEAQ (reference sequence). This CDR3 is built from 16 residues. Trimming left V 1 base short and J 1 base short, with 13 bases between.

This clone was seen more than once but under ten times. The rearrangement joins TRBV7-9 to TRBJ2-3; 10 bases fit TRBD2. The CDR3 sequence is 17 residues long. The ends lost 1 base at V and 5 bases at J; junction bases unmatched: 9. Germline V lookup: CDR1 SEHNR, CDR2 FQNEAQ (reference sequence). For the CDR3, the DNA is TGTGCCAGCAGCTTAGGTTTTAGCGGGGGGCCCCAAGATACGCAGTATTTT. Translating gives CASSLGFSGGPQDTQYF. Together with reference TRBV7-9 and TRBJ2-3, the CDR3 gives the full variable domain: DTGVSQNPRHKITKRGQNVTFRCDPISEHNRLYWYRQTLGQGPEFLTYFQNEAQLEKSRLLSDRFSAERPKGSFSTLEIQRTEQGDSAMYLCASSLGFSGGPQDTQYFGPGTRLTVL.

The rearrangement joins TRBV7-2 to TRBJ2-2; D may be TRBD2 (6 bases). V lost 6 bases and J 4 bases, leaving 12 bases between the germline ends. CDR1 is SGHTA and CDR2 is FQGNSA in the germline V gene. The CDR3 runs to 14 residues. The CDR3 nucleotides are TGTGCCAGCAGTCCAGGGACTGGCACCGGGGAGCTGTTTTTT. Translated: CASSPGTGTGELFF.

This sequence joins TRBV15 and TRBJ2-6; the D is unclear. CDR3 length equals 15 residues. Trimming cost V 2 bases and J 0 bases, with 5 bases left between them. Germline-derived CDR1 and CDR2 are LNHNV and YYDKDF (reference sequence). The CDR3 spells CATSRSLSGANVLTF. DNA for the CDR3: TGTGCCACCAGCAGAAGCCTCTCTGGGGCCAACGTCCTGACTTTC.

For the CDR3, the DNA is TGTGCCAGCAGCTTTAAACTAGCCGACTCCTACAATGAGCAGTTCTTC. Residues: CASSFKLADSYNEQFF. The chain has TRBV4-2 and TRBJ2-1, with a weak D call TRBD2 (6 bases). The V gene's germline CDR1 is LGHNA and CDR2 YNFKEQ. The CDR3 is 16 residues long. V was shortened by 5 bases and J by 0 bases, with 14 bases between the two germline ends.

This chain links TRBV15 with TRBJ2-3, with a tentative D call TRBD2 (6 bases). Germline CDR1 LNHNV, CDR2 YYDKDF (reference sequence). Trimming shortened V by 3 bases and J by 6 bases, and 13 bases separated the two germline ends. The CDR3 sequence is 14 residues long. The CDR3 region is CATSRRDSGDTQYF. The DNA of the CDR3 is TGTGCCACCAGCAGGAGGGACTCAGGGGATACGCAGTATTTT.

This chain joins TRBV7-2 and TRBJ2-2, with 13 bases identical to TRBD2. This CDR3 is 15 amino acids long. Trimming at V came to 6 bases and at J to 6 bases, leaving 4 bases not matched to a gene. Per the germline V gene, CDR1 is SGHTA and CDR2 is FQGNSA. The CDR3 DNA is TGTGCCAGCAGAGACGGACTAGCGGGAGCCGGGGAGCTGTTTTTT. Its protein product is CASRDGLAGAGELFF.

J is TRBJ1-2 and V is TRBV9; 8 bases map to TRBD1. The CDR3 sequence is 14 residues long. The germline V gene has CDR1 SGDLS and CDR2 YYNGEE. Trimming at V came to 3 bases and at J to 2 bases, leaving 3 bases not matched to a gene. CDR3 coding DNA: TGTGCCAGCAGCGCCCGGACAGGGAACTATGGCTACACCTTC. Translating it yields CASSARTGNYGYTF.

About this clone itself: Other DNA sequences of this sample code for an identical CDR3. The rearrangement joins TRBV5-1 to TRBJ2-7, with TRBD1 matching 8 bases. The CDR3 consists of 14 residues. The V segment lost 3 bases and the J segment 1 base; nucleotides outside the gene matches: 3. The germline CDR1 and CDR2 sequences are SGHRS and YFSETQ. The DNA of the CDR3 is TGCGCCAGCAGCTCAGGGACAGGTTCCTACGAGCAGTACTTC. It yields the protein CASSSGTGSYEQYF.